The clone carrying this T cell receptor beta chain occurred once. Methods used by the authors: Estimates of nucleated cell counts were drawn from the amplification of reference gene primers. Repertoires were generated with immunoSEQ multiplex PCR, while TCRdb's copy carries only in-frame clones and drops some. From that table come the V and J calls and clone size; the DNA was used to work out D and trimming. Altogether about 88,000 clones are present, 75% to 90% being singletons, with the ten largest covering around 15%. This specimen belongs to a study of blood T cell repertoires in COVID-19. Study details: Whether acute or convalescent, the COVID-19 samples came from the United States, Italy and Spain. Sources were T cells, B-cell-depleted T cells, or PBMCs; the material itself was cDNA or gDNA.

Between the trimmed V and J ends, which lost 2 bases and 5 bases, there was a span of 13 bases. In germline, CDR1 is SGDLS, CDR2 YYNGEE. This CDR3 is built from 15 residues. The sequence derives from a male donor with acute or convalescent COVID-19. The rearrangement uses TRBV9 and TRBJ2-2; D is perhaps TRBD2 (7 bases). What was sequenced was peripheral blood. CDR3 region: CASSVGGGPTGELFF. CDR3 bases: TGTGCCAGCAGCGTTGGGGGGGGGCCTACCGGGGAGCTGTTTTTT.